Listed below are T cell receptor beta chains from one sample, sequenced in a study of technical replicates of blood from a handful of donors. Using immunoSEQ multiplex PCR, the repertoire was profiled, and TCRdb retains in-frame clones only, with some absent. This table holds some 47,000 clones, about 94% found once. Sequenced input: PBMCs. These receptors all stem from a human donor in good health. Some clones in this sample may be carry-over from other donors' samples. Both conserved end residues are part of each CDR3. The D gene is left open where the match is weak. Clone size is shown for a subset of rows, as once, few, many or a class of expanded clone.

abundance	d_gene	v_gene	j_gene	CDR3aa	CDR3nt
.	.	TRBV6-5	TRBJ1-2	CASSYPDRSKGYTF	TGTGCCAGCAGCTATCCCGACAGGTCCAAAGGCTACACCTTC
.	.	TRBV5-4	TRBJ1-2	CASRRGVDNYGYTF	TGTGCCAGCAGGCGGGGGGTCGATAACTATGGCTACACCTTC
.	.	TRBV15	TRBJ2-3	CATSRLAQGTDTQYF	TGTGCCACCAGCCGGCTAGCCCAAGGGACAGATACGCAGTATTTT
once	.	TRBV5-6	TRBJ2-7	CASSLPGLTGRNEQYF	TGTGCCAGCAGCTTGCCTGGACTGACAGGCCGGAACGAGCAGTACTTC
.	.	TRBV30	TRBJ1-6	CAWREQGTNSPLHF	TGTGCCTGGAGGGAGCAGGGAACTAATTCACCCCTCCACTTT
.	.	TRBV7-2	TRBJ2-1	CASSLFGGNEQFF	TGTGCCAGCAGCTTATTTGGCGGGAATGAGCAGTTCTTC
.	TRBD2	TRBV7-7	TRBJ2-5	CASSLVGEGAETQYF	TGTGCCAGCAGCTTAGTGGGGGAGGGCGCAGAGACCCAGTACTTC
.	TRBD1	TRBV6-4	TRBJ2-7	CASTQDRDPYEQYF	TGTGCCAGCACCCAAGACAGGGACCCCTACGAGCAGTACTTC
.	TRBD2	TRBV4-1	TRBJ2-7	CASSQDRGGSYEQYF	TGCGCCAGCAGCCAAGACCGGGGGGGCTCCTACGAGCAGTACTTC
.	TRBD2	TRBV2	TRBJ2-7	CASSEALALSYEQYF	TGTGCCAGCAGTGAAGCACTAGCGTTGTCCTACGAGCAGTACTTC
.	TRBD1	TRBV28	TRBJ1-2	CASRSDRLIRGGYTF	TGTGCCAGCAGGTCGGACAGGCTCATCCGGGGGGGCTACACCTTC
few	TRBD1	TRBV5-1	TRBJ1-6	CASSLMTGGSSPLHF	TGCGCCAGCAGCTTAATGACAGGGGGTAGTTCACCCCTCCACTTT
.	TRBD1	TRBV7-2	TRBJ2-7	CASSSGGEQYF	TGTGCCAGCAGCTCAGGGGGAGAGCAGTACTTC
.	TRBD2	TRBV19	TRBJ2-5	CASSIQTSDIKAQYF	TGTGCCAGTAGTATACAGACTAGCGACATCAAGGCCCAGTACTTC
.	TRBD2	TRBV4-2	TRBJ2-5	CASSLSGTSGGAAQTQYF	TGTGCCAGCAGCCTATCAGGGACTAGCGGGGGGGCGGCCCAGACCCAGTACTTC
.	TRBD2	TRBV10-3	TRBJ2-2	CAISEPGLAGKINTGELFF	TGTGCCATCAGTGAACCGGGACTAGCGGGGAAAATCAACACCGGGGAGCTGTTTTTT
.	.	TRBV21-1	TRBJ2-7	CPGGSSYEQYF	TGCCCCGGGGGTAGCTCCTACGAGCAGTACTTC
.	TRBD2	TRBV4-3	TRBJ2-7	CASSQDPGLAGGYEQYF	TGCGCCAGCAGCCAAGATCCGGGACTAGCGGGGGGCTACGAGCAGTACTTC
.	TRBD1	TRBV2	TRBJ1-1	CASSADRGWTEAFF	TGTGCCAGCAGTGCGGACAGGGGCTGGACTGAAGCTTTCTTT
.	.	TRBV7-9	TRBJ2-7	CASSLQLFYEQYF	TGTGCCAGCAGCCTACAGTTGTTCTACGAGCAGTACTTC
.	.	TRBV11-1	TRBJ1-2	CASSLGGGEGYTF	TGTGCCAGCAGCTTAGGAGGAGGAGAAGGCTACACCTTC
.	TRBD1	TRBV7-9	TRBJ1-2	CASSLHTTGHYGYTF	TGTGCCAGCAGCTTACACACGACAGGGCACTATGGCTACACCTTC
.	.	TRBV6-5	TRBJ1-2	CASSYLGFGGGYGYTF	TGTGCCAGCAGTTACTTAGGGTTCGGGGGGGGCTATGGCTACACCTTC
.	TRBD1	TRBV14	TRBJ1-6	CASSQRAGTGRNSPLHF	TGTGCCAGCAGCCAAAGAGCTGGGACAGGGCGGAATTCACCCCTCCACTTT
.	.	TRBV13	TRBJ2-3	CASSLSGTSTDTQYF	TGTGCCAGCAGCTTAAGCGGTACTAGCACAGATACGCAGTATTTT
.	.	TRBV11-2	TRBJ2-7	CASSLRGEQYF	TGTGCCAGCAGCTTGCGGGGTGAGCAGTACTTC
.	.	TRBV4-1	TRBJ1-5	CASSLSQGGRDQPQHF	TGCGCCAGCAGCCTCTCCCAGGGCGGTAGGGATCAGCCCCAGCATTTT
.	.	TRBV5-4	TRBJ2-3	CASSLASASTDTQYF	TGTGCCAGCAGCTTAGCTAGCGCTAGCACAGATACGCAGTATTTT
once	TRBD1	TRBV5-4	TRBJ1-2	CASSLSRQGYGYTF	TGTGCCAGCAGCTTGAGTCGACAGGGTTATGGCTACACCTTC
once	TRBD1	TRBV27	TRBJ2-7	CASSLTRTGSSEQYF	TGTGCCAGCAGTTTAACTAGGACAGGGTCTTCTGAGCAGTACTTC
.	TRBD1	TRBV30	TRBJ1-5	CAWSLGGTGGQPQHF	TGTGCCTGGAGTCTAGGTGGGACAGGGGGCCAGCCCCAGCATTTT
.	.	TRBV25-1	TRBJ1-2	CASSPRGGGNYGYTF	TGTGCCAGCAGTCCCCGGGGAGGGGGGAACTATGGCTACACCTTC
.	TRBD1	TRBV5-1	TRBJ1-4	CASSQGTDGKLFF	TGCGCCAGCAGCCAAGGGACAGACGGAAAACTGTTTTTT
.	TRBD2	TRBV4-3	TRBJ2-3	CASGPFAGVTDTQYF	TGCGCCAGCGGGCCTTTTGCGGGAGTCACAGATACGCAGTATTTT
.	TRBD1	TRBV7-9	TRBJ1-2	CASSPARGLGYTF	TGTGCCAGCAGCCCGGCCAGGGGGCTTGGCTACACCTTC
.	.	TRBV5-1	TRBJ2-5	CASSPILGTTQETQYF	TGCGCCAGCAGCCCGATCCTGGGGACAACCCAAGAGACCCAGTACTTC